The 7 T cell receptor beta chains presented below share a single source sample, sequenced in a study of blood T cell repertoires in COVID-19. Repertoires were generated with immunoSEQ multiplex PCR, while TCRdb's copy carries only in-frame clones and drops some. This table has about 100,000 clones, over 90% appearing once. The source material was peripheral blood. The receptors shown here come from a man in his 60s with acute or convalescent COVID-19.

The V call is TRBV29-1, the J call TRBJ1-1; TRBD1 aligns across 9 bases. Trimming took 5 bases from V and 2 from J; bases not matched to a gene: 9. The CDR3 extends over 15 amino acids. Per the germline V gene, CDR1 is SQVTM and CDR2 is ANQGSEA. The CDR3 DNA follows: TGCAGCGTTAAGACAGGGGGTGTCGGTAACACTGAAGCTTTCTTT. This sequence encodes CSVKTGGVGNTEAFF.

The chain has TRBV27 and TRBJ1-2, with D maybe TRBD1 (5 bases). CDR1 and CDR2 (germline): MNHEY, SMNVEV (reference sequence). Trimming removed 6 bases from V and 2 bases from J, with 10 bases in between. CDR3 length equals 13 residues. This CDR3 reads CASSYDRNYGYTF. In DNA, the CDR3 is TGTGCCAGCAGCTACGACAGAAACTATGGCTACACCTTC.

The chain joins TRBV10-3 to TRBJ2-4, with TRBD2 matching over 10 bases. Germline V gene sequence: CDR1 ENHRY, CDR2 SYGVKD. The CDR3 is made up of 14 amino acids. Trimming took 10 bases from V and 8 from J; bases not matched to a gene: 11. The CDR3 is CATTQREGQDIQYF. The CDR3 DNA follows: TGTGCCACCACCCAGCGGGAGGGCCAGGACATTCAGTACTTC.

This clone was observed a single time. The chain employs TRBV5-1 and TRBJ2-7; 9 bases line up with TRBD1. Germline V CDR1 and CDR2: SGHRS, YFSETQ. This CDR3 is built from 15 residues. The V and J ends lost 8 bases and 2 bases, in that order; junction bases with no gene match: 11. DNA of the CDR3: TGCGCCAGTAATTCTCCGGGACAGGGTCCCTACGAGCAGTACTTC. Protein product: CASNSPGQGPYEQYF.

This chain joins TRBV19 and TRBJ2-6; TRBD2 aligns across 7 bases. The V and J ends lost 3 bases and 0 bases, in that order; junction bases with no gene match: 5. In germline, CDR1 is LNHDA, CDR2 SQIVND (reference sequence). CDR3 length: 17 amino acids. In nucleotides, the CDR3 is TGTGCCAGTAGTATTTGGGGGGGTAACTCTGGGGCCAACGTCCTGACTTTC. This translates into CASSIWGGNSGANVLTF.

The CDR3 here is CSAPSGVEQYF. CDR3 sequence (DNA): TGCAGTGCCCCTTCGGGGGTCGAGCAGTACTTC. The chain couples TRBV20-1 to TRBJ2-7, with D perhaps matching TRBD2 (6 bases). The CDR3 has 11 amino acids. Germline V lookup: CDR1 DFQATT, CDR2 SNEGSKA (reference sequence). Trimming pared 6 bases from V and 6 bases from J, leaving 12 bases between.

The chain joins TRBV21-1 to TRBJ1-5; the DNA was not used to check the table's D call, TRBD1. TRBV21-1 is reported as a pseudogene. The length of the CDR3 is 18 residues. The CDR3 loop is CASSKVYTRDRGNQPQHF. The CDR3 DNA reads TGTGCCAGCAGCAAAGTATACACCCGGGACAGGGGTAATCAGCCCCAGCATTTT.